This paragraph covers one TCR beta chain sequence. This CDR3 is built from 16 residues. Germline assignment: CDR1 MDHEN and CDR2 SYDVKM. V was clipped by 4 bases and J by 7 bases; unmatched bases: 16. The data were obtained in a study of shared clonotypes between healthy human individuals. Under the authors' procedure: Filtering differed, since immunoSEQ gave only junction sequences and no quality scores. The protocol was immunoSEQ multiplex PCR, while the TCRdb copy is restricted to in-frame clones and leaves out a portion. V, J and clone size reflect that table, while D and trimming were determined from the DNA. The sample has about 1,500,000 clones, around 97% seen once; the top ten hold approximately 1.1%.

V gene TRBV28 combines with J gene TRBJ2-7; TRBD1 matches at 7 bases. Sequencing input: naive CD4+ T cells sorted from blood. The subset denotes: CD45RA+ positively selected. The clonotype originates from a man younger than 45 in good health. The CDR3: CASSSPGQLFDLEQYF. CDR3 nucleotide sequence: TGTGCCAGCAGTTCCCCGGGACAGCTGTTCGATCTGGAGCAGTACTTC.